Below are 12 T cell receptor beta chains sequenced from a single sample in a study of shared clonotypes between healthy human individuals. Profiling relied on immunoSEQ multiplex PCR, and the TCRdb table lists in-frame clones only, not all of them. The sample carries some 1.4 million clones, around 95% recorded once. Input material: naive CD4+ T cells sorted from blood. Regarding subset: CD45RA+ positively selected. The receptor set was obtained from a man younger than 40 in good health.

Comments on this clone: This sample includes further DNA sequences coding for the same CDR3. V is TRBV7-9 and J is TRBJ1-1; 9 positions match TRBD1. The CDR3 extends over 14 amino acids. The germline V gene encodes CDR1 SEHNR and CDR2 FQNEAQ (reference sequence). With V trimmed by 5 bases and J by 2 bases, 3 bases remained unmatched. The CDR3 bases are TGTGCCAGCAGCGTGGGACAGGGCAACACTGAAGCTTTCTTT. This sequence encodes CASSVGQGNTEAFF.

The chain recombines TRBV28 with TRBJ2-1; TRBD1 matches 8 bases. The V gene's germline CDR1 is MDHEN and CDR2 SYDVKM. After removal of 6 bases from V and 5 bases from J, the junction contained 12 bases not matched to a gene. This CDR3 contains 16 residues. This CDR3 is CASRRQGPGTHNEQFF. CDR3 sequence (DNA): TGTGCCAGCAGAAGACAGGGGCCTGGCACACACAATGAGCAGTTCTTC.

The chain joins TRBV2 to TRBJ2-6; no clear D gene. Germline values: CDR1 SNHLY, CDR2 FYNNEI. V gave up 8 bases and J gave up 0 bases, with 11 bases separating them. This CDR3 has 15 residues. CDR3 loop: CASAFWASGANVLTF. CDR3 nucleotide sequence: TGTGCCAGCGCATTTTGGGCCTCTGGGGCCAACGTCCTGACTTTC. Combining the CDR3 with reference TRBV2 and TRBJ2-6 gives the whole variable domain EPEVTQTPSHQVTQMGQEVILRCVPISNHLYFYWYRQILGQKVEFLVSFYNNEISEKSEIFDDQFSVERPDGSNFTLKIRSTKLEDSAMYFCASAFWASGANVLTFGAGSRLTVL.

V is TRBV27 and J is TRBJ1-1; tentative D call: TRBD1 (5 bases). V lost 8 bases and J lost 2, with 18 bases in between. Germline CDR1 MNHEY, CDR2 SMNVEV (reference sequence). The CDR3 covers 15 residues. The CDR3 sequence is CASVLVGTGNTEAFF. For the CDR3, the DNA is TGTGCCAGCGTACTAGTAGGGACGGGTAACACTGAAGCTTTCTTT.

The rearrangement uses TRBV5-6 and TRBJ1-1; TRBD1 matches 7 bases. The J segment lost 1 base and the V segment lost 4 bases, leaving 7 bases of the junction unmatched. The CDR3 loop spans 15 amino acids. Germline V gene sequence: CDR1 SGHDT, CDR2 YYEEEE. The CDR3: CASSTPGQPNTEAFF. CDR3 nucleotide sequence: TGTGCCAGCAGCACACCGGGACAGCCGAACACTGAAGCTTTCTTT.

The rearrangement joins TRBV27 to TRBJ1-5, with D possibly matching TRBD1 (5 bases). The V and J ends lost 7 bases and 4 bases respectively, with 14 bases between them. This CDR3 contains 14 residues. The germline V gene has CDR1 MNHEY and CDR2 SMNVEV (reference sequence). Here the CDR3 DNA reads TGTGCCAGCACCCGAACAGGCCCAAATCAGCCCCAGCATTTT. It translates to CASTRTGPNQPQHF.

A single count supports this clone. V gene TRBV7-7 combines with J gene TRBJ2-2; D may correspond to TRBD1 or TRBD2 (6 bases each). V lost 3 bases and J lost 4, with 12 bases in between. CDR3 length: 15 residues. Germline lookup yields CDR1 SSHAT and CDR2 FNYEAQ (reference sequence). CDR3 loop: CASSFGGRGTGELFF. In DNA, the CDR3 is TGTGCCAGCAGCTTTGGGGGGCGAGGCACCGGGGAGCTGTTTTTT.

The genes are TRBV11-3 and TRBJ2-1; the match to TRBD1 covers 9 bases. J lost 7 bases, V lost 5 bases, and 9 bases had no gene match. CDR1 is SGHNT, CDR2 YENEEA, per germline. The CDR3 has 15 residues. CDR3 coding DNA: TGTGCCAGCAGCCAGGGCGGGACAGGGAGGAATGAGCAGTTCTTC. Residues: CASSQGGTGRNEQFF.

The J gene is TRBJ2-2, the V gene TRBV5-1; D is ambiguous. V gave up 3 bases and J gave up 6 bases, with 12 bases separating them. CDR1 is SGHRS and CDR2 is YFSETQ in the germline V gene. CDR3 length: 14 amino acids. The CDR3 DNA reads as TGCGCCAGCAGCTCAGAACCGGGTCCCGGGGAGCTGTTTTTT. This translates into CASSSEPGPGELFF.

CDR3 sequence (DNA): TGTGCTAGTGGTTTGTCTTCCGGACTAGCGGGAGTTGGAGAGCAGTTCTTC. Translating gives CASGLSSGLAGVGEQFF. This rearrangement joins TRBV12-5 to TRBJ2-1, with TRBD2 matching over 13 bases. J lost 10 bases, V lost 2 bases, and 11 bases had no gene match. The germline V gene has CDR1 LGHNT and CDR2 FRNRAP. CDR3 length: 17 amino acids.

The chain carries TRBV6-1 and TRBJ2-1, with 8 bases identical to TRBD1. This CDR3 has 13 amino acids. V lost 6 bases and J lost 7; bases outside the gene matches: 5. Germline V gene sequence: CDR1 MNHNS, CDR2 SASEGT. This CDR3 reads CASRRTGSNEQFF. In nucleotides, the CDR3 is TGTGCCAGCAGGAGGACAGGGTCTAATGAGCAGTTCTTC.

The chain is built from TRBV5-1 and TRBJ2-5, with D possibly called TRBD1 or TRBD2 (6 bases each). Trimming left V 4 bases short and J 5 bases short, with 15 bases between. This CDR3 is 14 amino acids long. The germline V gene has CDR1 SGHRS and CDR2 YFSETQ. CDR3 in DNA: TGCGCCAGCAGCGTCGGAGGGGGTGAGGAGACCCAGTACTTC. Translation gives CASSVGGGEETQYF.